A single sample gave rise to the 14 T cell receptor beta chains below, sequenced in a study of T cell repertoires in cytomegalovirus infection. Via MiXCR, TCRdb re-called the reads, giving one row per CDR3 protein. Here the sample spans about 740,000 distinct CDR3 sequences, less than 40% being singletons. Material: PBMCs. The receptors were gathered from a human donor in good health (CMV status not recorded). Some clones in this sample may be carry-over from other donors' samples.

This chain connects TRBV9 to TRBJ2-3; 7 bases are a match to TRBD1. There are 16 residues in the CDR3. V lost 3 bases and J lost 0; bases outside the gene matches: 7. CDR1 and CDR2 (germline): SGDLS, YYNGEE. Here the CDR3 DNA reads TGTGCCAGCAGCGCCGACAGGGAATGGAGCACAGATACGCAGTATTTT. Residues: CASSADREWSTDTQYF.

This rearrangement joins TRBV6-6 to TRBJ2-7; TRBD2 is a possible D gene (6 bases). Per the germline V gene, CDR1 is MNHNY and CDR2 is SVGAGI (reference sequence). This CDR3 region has 15 residues. V gave up 0 bases and J gave up 6 bases, with 15 bases separating them. As DNA, the CDR3 is TGTGCCAGCAGTTACTCTCGGATGGGGGGAGTCGAGCAGTACTTC. It is translated as CASSYSRMGGVEQYF.

This clonotype has ten or more counts. This sequence joins TRBV7-2 and TRBJ1-2; D is undetermined. The CDR3 covers 14 residues. Germline loops: CDR1 SGHTA, CDR2 FQGNSA. V was cut by 1 base and J by 4 bases, with 10 bases left in between. In DNA, the CDR3 is TGTGCCAGCAGCTTAGAAGGCGGACTCTATGGCTACACCTTC. Translating gives CASSLEGGLYGYTF.

This clonotype was seen a few times. The chain uses TRBV20-1 and TRBJ2-1; 8 bases align to TRBD2. V trimming: 0 bases; J trimming: 1 base; junction bases outside the gene matches: 5. CDR1 is DFQATT, CDR2 SNEGSKA, per germline (reference sequence). The length of the CDR3 is 16 residues. The CDR3 is CSARDLKRESYNEQFF. CDR3 coding DNA: TGCAGTGCTAGAGATTTGAAGCGGGAGTCCTACAATGAGCAGTTCTTC.

This chain uses TRBV6-6 with TRBJ2-2; D may correspond to TRBD1 or TRBD2 (5 bases each). From germline, CDR1 is MNHNY and CDR2 SVGAGI (reference sequence). This CDR3 is 16 amino acids long. The V end lost 6 bases, the J end lost 4 bases, and 18 bases lay between the germline ends. Here the CDR3 DNA reads TGTGCCAGCAGAGAAGGGAGCAGGGCGAGCACCGGGGAGCTGTTTTTT. The encoded protein is CASREGSRASTGELFF.

This clonotype was observed a handful of times. The chain recombines TRBV20-1 with TRBJ1-4; no firm D call. V was pared by 7 bases and J by 4 bases, with 16 bases between. CDR1 is DFQATT and CDR2 is SNEGSKA in the germline V gene (reference sequence). The CDR3 sequence is 14 residues long. The DNA for the CDR3 is TGCAGTGTTAGCGACGGACCGCGTAATGAAAAACTGTTTTTT. As protein: CSVSDGPRNEKLFF.

This clonotype was picked up a small number of times. The chain uses TRBV4-2 and TRBJ2-5; weak D call: TRBD2 (6 bases). V was pared by 4 bases and J by 4 bases, with 13 bases between. The CDR3 is 14 residues long. From germline, CDR1 is LGHNA and CDR2 YNFKEQ. This chain's CDR3 is CASSPGTLRETQYF. CDR3 DNA sequence: TGTGCCAGCAGCCCCGGGACTCTACGAGAGACCCAGTACTTC.

The V gene is TRBV6-4, the J gene TRBJ2-1; 7 bases are a match to TRBD2. This CDR3 contains 13 residues. From germline, CDR1 is MRHNA and CDR2 SNTAGT. V was pared by 3 bases and J by 9 bases, with 5 bases of the junction left unmatched. CDR3 region: CASSETSVGEQFF. The CDR3 DNA is TGTGCCAGCAGTGAAACTAGCGTCGGTGAGCAGTTCTTC.

This chain uses TRBV7-2 with TRBJ2-4; TRBD1 might be the D (6 bases). The germline V and J ends were trimmed by 5 bases and 4 bases, with 12 bases remaining between them. CDR3 size: 14 residues. Germline CDR1 reads SGHTA; CDR2 reads FQGNSA. The CDR3 nucleotides read TGTGCCAGCAGCCTCACCGGGACAAAAAACATTCAGTACTTC. Translation: CASSLTGTKNIQYF.

The CDR3 is CASSPTNQGTGDGYTF. The CDR3 DNA sequence: TGTGCCAGCTCACCTACCAATCAGGGGACGGGGGATGGCTACACCTTC. The V gene is TRBV12-3 or TRBV12-4, the J gene TRBJ1-2; perhaps TRBD1 as D (6 bases). The length of the CDR3 is 16 residues. The V gene lost 8 bases and the J gene lost 6 bases, with 25 bases spanning the gap.

The chain uses TRBV27 and TRBJ2-7, with TRBD2 matching 10 bases. CDR1 is MNHEY, CDR2 SMNVEV, per germline (reference sequence). The CDR3 has 11 amino acids. V shed 5 bases and J 11 bases; nucleotides not matched to a gene: 3. The CDR3 coding sequence is TGTGCCAGCAGTGGCGGACTAGCGGAGTACTTC. Translating it yields CASSGGLAEYF.

The chain joins TRBV7-6 to TRBJ1-6, with 7 bases aligning to TRBD1. Trimming at V came to 5 bases and at J to 7 bases, leaving 5 bases not matched to a gene. Germline V lookup: CDR1 SGHVS, CDR2 FNYEAQ. The CDR3 length is 14 residues. In nucleotides, the CDR3 is TGTGCCAGCAGCGCGACAGGGCCCAATTCACCCCTCCACTTT. Encoded protein: CASSATGPNSPLHF. Variable domain in full (rest from reference TRBV7-6 and TRBJ1-6): GAGVSQSPRYKVTKRGQDVALRCDPISGHVSLYWYRQALGQGPEFLTYFNYEAQQDKSGLPNDRFSAERPEGSISTLTIQRTEQRDSAMYRCASSATGPNSPLHFGNGTRLTVT.

There are a few counts of this clonotype. The V gene is TRBV28, the J gene TRBJ1-1, with D uncertain. CDR3 length: 14 amino acids. V was trimmed by 7 bases and J by 10 bases, leaving 22 bases between them. CDR1 is MDHEN and CDR2 is SYDVKM in the germline V gene. The CDR3: CASNPYPLPPRAFF. The CDR3 DNA reads TGTGCCAGCAACCCATATCCCCTCCCTCCCAGAGCTTTCTTT.

This clonotype was seen more than once but under ten times. The CDR3 reads CASSLLGNNEKLFF. The CDR3 DNA is TGTGCCAGCAGTTTGTTGGGGAATAATGAAAAACTGTTTTTT. The chain links TRBV12-3 or TRBV12-4 to TRBJ1-4; no reliable D call. This CDR3 contains 14 residues. Trimming left V 3 bases short and J 4 bases short, with 9 bases between.